The rows below give T cell receptor beta chains drawn from one sample of a study of T cells after yellow fever vaccination. MiXCR, run by TCRdb on the 5' RACE reads, gives a single entry per CDR3 protein. The top ten hold roughly 17% of the sample, which has around 530,000 distinct CDR3 sequences, around 16% seen once. This sample comprised PBMCs, obtained 5 days after the first yellow fever vaccination. These receptors all stem from a man aged 18 to 30 who received the YFV17D yellow fever vaccine. CDR3s include the opening cysteine and the closing phenylalanine or tryptophan. D genes are given only for firm matches. Part of the rows lack a size; the others show once, few, many or a class for expanded clones.

len: 14
j_gene: TRBJ1-1
v_gene: TRBV5-6
d_gene: NA
abundance: NA
CDR3aa: CASSLTPRDTEAFF
CDR3nt: TGTGCCAGCAGCTTAACCCCGAGGGACACTGAAGCTTTCTTT

len: 17
j_gene: TRBJ1-5
v_gene: TRBV4-2
d_gene: NA
abundance: few
CDR3aa: CASSQELGTLINQPQHF
CDR3nt: TGTGCCAGCAGCCAAGAGCTCGGGACTCTTATCAATCAGCCCCAGCATTTT

len: 12
j_gene: TRBJ2-7
v_gene: TRBV28
d_gene: TRBD1
abundance: few
CDR3aa: CASRGTVYEQYF
CDR3nt: TGTGCCAGCAGGGGGACAGTCTACGAGCAGTACTTC

len: 12
j_gene: TRBJ2-1
v_gene: TRBV19
d_gene: NA
abundance: few
CDR3aa: CASSHQGGEQFF
CDR3nt: TGTGCCAGTAGTCACCAGGGAGGTGAGCAGTTCTTC

len: 15
j_gene: TRBJ1-1
v_gene: TRBV12-3/TRBV12-4
d_gene: NA
abundance: NA
CDR3aa: CASSRMGGGRTEAFF
CDR3nt: TGTGCCAGCAGCAGAATGGGGGGGGGGCGAACTGAAGCTTTCTTT

len: 11
j_gene: TRBJ1-1
v_gene: TRBV25-1
d_gene: NA
abundance: NA
CDR3aa: CASSEGYEAFF
CDR3nt: TGTGCCAGCAGTGAGGGGTATGAAGCTTTCTTT

len: 17
j_gene: TRBJ1-3
v_gene: TRBV18
d_gene: NA
abundance: NA
CDR3aa: CASSPVLDGHSGNTIYF
CDR3nt: TGTGCCAGCTCACCAGTATTGGACGGGCACTCTGGAAACACCATATATTTT

len: 14
j_gene: TRBJ2-1
v_gene: TRBV7-9
d_gene: NA
abundance: few
CDR3aa: CASSPQGKVFEQFF
CDR3nt: TGTGCCAGCAGCCCACAGGGAAAGGTATTTGAGCAGTTCTTC

len: 12
j_gene: TRBJ1-2
v_gene: TRBV20-1
d_gene: TRBD1
abundance: NA
CDR3aa: CSAATGDSGYTF
CDR3nt: TGCAGTGCTGCGACAGGGGACTCTGGCTACACCTTC

len: 15
j_gene: TRBJ2-7
v_gene: TRBV6-1
d_gene: NA
abundance: NA
CDR3aa: CASSELRGVGGKQYF
CDR3nt: TGTGCCAGCAGTGAATTGCGGGGAGTGGGGGGCAAGCAGTACTTC

len: 16
j_gene: TRBJ2-4
v_gene: TRBV12-3/TRBV12-4
d_gene: TRBD1
abundance: NA
CDR3aa: CASSSRDRGRVNIQYF
CDR3nt: TGTGCCAGCAGTTCTCGGGACAGGGGGCGAGTAAACATTCAGTACTTC

len: 15
j_gene: TRBJ2-1
v_gene: TRBV7-9
d_gene: NA
abundance: many
CDR3aa: CASSLVASNHNEQFF
CDR3nt: TGTGCCAGCAGCTTAGTGGCTAGCAACCACAATGAGCAGTTCTTC

len: 16
j_gene: TRBJ2-5
v_gene: TRBV12-3/TRBV12-4
d_gene: TRBD2
abundance: NA
CDR3aa: CASSPTSGGAVETQYF
CDR3nt: TGTGCCAGCAGTCCAACTAGCGGGGGGGCCGTGGAGACCCAGTACTTC

len: 17
j_gene: TRBJ2-1
v_gene: TRBV6-2/TRBV6-3
d_gene: TRBD2
abundance: few
CDR3aa: CASSYQRGVSSYNEQFF
CDR3nt: TGTGCCAGCAGTTACCAGCGGGGGGTAAGCTCCTACAATGAGCAGTTCTTC

len: 15
j_gene: TRBJ2-3
v_gene: TRBV6-4
d_gene: NA
abundance: many
CDR3aa: CASSALGGATDTQYF
CDR3nt: TGTGCCAGCAGTGCACTTGGGGGGGCCACAGATACGCAGTATTTT

len: 16
j_gene: TRBJ2-4
v_gene: TRBV6-5
d_gene: NA
abundance: NA
CDR3aa: CASSYGWASAKNIQYF
CDR3nt: TGTGCCAGCAGTTACGGGTGGGCCTCAGCCAAAAACATTCAGTACTTC

len: 16
j_gene: TRBJ2-3
v_gene: TRBV5-1
d_gene: TRBD1
abundance: NA
CDR3aa: CASSAGTGGIADTQYF
CDR3nt: TGCGCCAGCAGCGCGGGGACAGGGGGCATCGCAGATACGCAGTATTTT

len: 14
j_gene: TRBJ2-7
v_gene: TRBV10-3
d_gene: TRBD2
abundance: NA
CDR3aa: CAIGGDGSFDEQYF
CDR3nt: TGTGCCATTGGGGGGGACGGTAGTTTCGACGAGCAGTACTTC

len: 15
j_gene: TRBJ2-7
v_gene: TRBV7-2
d_gene: TRBD2
abundance: NA
CDR3aa: CASSISGGLPYEQYF
CDR3nt: TGTGCCAGCAGCATTAGCGGGGGACTACCCTACGAGCAGTACTTC

len: 15
j_gene: TRBJ2-1
v_gene: TRBV28
d_gene: TRBD2
abundance: NA
CDR3aa: CASSSGGNDYNEQFF
CDR3nt: TGTGCCAGCAGTTCCGGGGGGAATGACTACAATGAGCAGTTCTTC

len: 15
j_gene: TRBJ1-1
v_gene: TRBV18
d_gene: NA
abundance: few
CDR3aa: CASSPIWGMNTEAFF
CDR3nt: TGTGCCAGCTCACCAATATGGGGAATGAACACTGAAGCTTTCTTT

len: 18
j_gene: TRBJ1-1
v_gene: TRBV11-2
d_gene: NA
abundance: few
CDR3aa: CASSSPRIRDNRNTEAFF
CDR3nt: TGTGCCAGCAGCTCACCTAGAATACGGGACAACAGGAACACTGAAGCTTTCTTT

len: 18
j_gene: TRBJ2-3
v_gene: TRBV20-1
d_gene: TRBD2
abundance: NA
CDR3aa: CSASALAGGPHNTDTQYF
CDR3nt: TGCAGTGCTAGTGCACTAGCGGGGGGGCCACACAACACAGATACGCAGTATTTT

len: 14
j_gene: TRBJ1-6
v_gene: TRBV5-1
d_gene: NA
abundance: few
CDR3aa: CASSFAQGGSPLHF
CDR3nt: TGCGCCAGCAGCTTCGCACAGGGAGGCTCACCCCTCCACTTT

len: 14
j_gene: TRBJ1-1
v_gene: TRBV2
d_gene: NA
abundance: NA
CDR3aa: CASRLTPSNTEAFF
CDR3nt: TGTGCCAGCCGACTTACACCTTCTAACACTGAAGCTTTCTTT

len: 11
j_gene: TRBJ2-7
v_gene: TRBV6-5
d_gene: NA
abundance: many
CDR3aa: CATDSHHEQYF
CDR3nt: TGTGCCACCGACAGTCACCACGAGCAGTACTTC

len: 13
j_gene: TRBJ2-5
v_gene: TRBV6-1
d_gene: NA
abundance: few
CDR3aa: CATSLGQGETQYF
CDR3nt: TGTGCCACCTCACTCGGGCAGGGAGAGACCCAGTACTTC

len: 16
j_gene: TRBJ1-5
v_gene: TRBV6-2/TRBV6-3
d_gene: NA
abundance: NA
CDR3aa: CASSYSIFGGNQPQHF
CDR3nt: TGTGCCAGCAGTTACTCGATTTTCGGGGGTAATCAGCCCCAGCATTTT

len: 15
j_gene: TRBJ1-4
v_gene: TRBV7-3
d_gene: TRBD1
abundance: NA
CDR3aa: CASSAQGARNEKLFF
CDR3nt: TGTGCCAGCAGCGCCCAGGGGGCTAGGAATGAAAAACTGTTTTTT

len: 18
j_gene: TRBJ2-2
v_gene: TRBV3-1
d_gene: TRBD2
abundance: NA
CDR3aa: CASRVLAGGRPLGGELFF
CDR3nt: TGTGCCAGCAGGGTCCTAGCGGGGGGCCGTCCTTTGGGCGGGGAGCTGTTTTTT

len: 16
j_gene: TRBJ1-2
v_gene: TRBV5-1
d_gene: NA
abundance: many
CDR3aa: CASSLAGRFTPFGYTF
CDR3nt: TGCGCCAGCAGCTTGGCGGGGCGTTTCACCCCCTTTGGCTACACCTTC

len: 16
j_gene: TRBJ2-1
v_gene: TRBV4-2
d_gene: TRBD1
abundance: few
CDR3aa: CASSQDWTGSSNEQFF
CDR3nt: TGTGCCAGCAGCCAAGATTGGACAGGTAGTAGCAATGAGCAGTTCTTC

len: 11
j_gene: TRBJ2-7
v_gene: TRBV20-1
d_gene: NA
abundance: NA
CDR3aa: CSARRGFEQYF
CDR3nt: TGCAGTGCTCGCCGGGGATTCGAGCAGTACTTC

len: 12
j_gene: TRBJ1-1
v_gene: TRBV7-9
d_gene: NA
abundance: few
CDR3aa: CASSLEEREAFF
CDR3nt: TGTGCCAGCAGCTTAGAGGAAAGAGAAGCTTTCTTT

len: 16
j_gene: TRBJ2-1
v_gene: TRBV5-4
d_gene: TRBD2
abundance: NA
CDR3aa: CASSLGSGGLYNEQFF
CDR3nt: TGTGCCAGCAGCTTGGGTAGCGGGGGACTCTACAATGAGCAGTTCTTC